The 26 T cell receptor beta chains given below trace back to one sample, sequenced in a study of cytomegalovirus exposure and HLA in healthy donors. The primer mix had 60 Vbeta and 13 Jbeta primers. Only in-frame clones appear in the TCRdb table, and some are missing; sequencing was by immunoSEQ multiplex PCR. The profile shows about 130,000 clones, approximately 74% of them singletons. The sample was PBMCs. Source of these receptors: a male donor in good health and CMV-seronegative.

This sequence joins TRBV15 and TRBJ2-3; possible D gene TRBD1, 6 bases. This CDR3 comprises 16 residues. Germline V gives CDR1 LNHNV, CDR2 YYDKDF (reference sequence). V gave up 5 bases and J gave up 2 bases, with 17 bases separating them. Written as DNA, the CDR3 is TGTGCCACCAGCCCCACCGGGACATTCCTCACAGATACGCAGTATTTT. Protein sequence: CATSPTGTFLTDTQYF.

The J gene is TRBJ2-5, the V gene TRBV15, with 8 positions matching TRBD2. This CDR3 has 15 amino acids. The germline V gene encodes CDR1 LNHNV and CDR2 YYDKDF (reference sequence). Losses at the gene ends were 2 bases for V and 5 bases for J; bases not matched to a gene: 7. CDR3 protein: CATSRPGLGGETQYF. For the CDR3, the DNA is TGTGCCACCAGCAGACCGGGACTAGGGGGGGAGACCCAGTACTTC.

CDR3 bases: TGTGCCAGCAGTTACGGTGGTAGCGGGGCCTACGAGCAGTACTTC. Its translation is CASSYGGSGAYEQYF. The J gene is TRBJ2-5, the V gene TRBV6-5; the match to TRBD2 covers 8 bases. The J call may not be correct, given that the DNA end is closer to TRBJ2-7. The germline V gene encodes CDR1 MNHEY and CDR2 SVGAGI. The CDR3 has 15 residues.

The V call is TRBV7-2, the J call TRBJ2-2, with D perhaps matching TRBD2 (6 bases). With 1 base removed from V and 2 bases from J, the gap between germline ends came to 14 bases. Germline lookup yields CDR1 SGHTA and CDR2 FQGNSA. The CDR3 loop spans 17 amino acids. In DNA form, the CDR3 reads TGTGCCAGCAGCTTAGTAGGAACTAGCATAAACACCGGGGAGCTGTTTTTT. It codes for CASSLVGTSINTGELFF.

V and J are TRBV11-2 and TRBJ2-7; D is possibly TRBD1 (7 bases). The germline V gene has CDR1 SGHAT and CDR2 FQNNGV. The CDR3 length is 13 residues. V dropped 5 bases and J dropped 5 bases, with 13 bases sitting between them. The CDR3 bases are TGTGCCAGCAGCATACAGGGGAGGAACGAGCAGTACTTC. Encoded protein: CASSIQGRNEQYF. The full variable domain, completed using reference TRBV11-2 and TRBJ2-7, is EAGVAQSPRYKIIEKRQSVAFWCNPISGHATLYWYQQILGQGPKLLIQFQNNGVVDDSQLPKDRFSAERLKGVDSTLKIQPAKLEDSAVYLCASSIQGRNEQYFGPGTRLTVT.

In its sample, this clone was seen a few times. The CDR3 is CAWSPDSLANTGELFF. The CDR3 nucleotides read TGTGCCTGGAGTCCCGACAGCCTCGCGAACACCGGGGAGCTGTTTTTT. The chain links TRBV30 to TRBJ2-2; perhaps TRBD1 as D (5 bases). Germline assignment: CDR1 GTSNPN and CDR2 SVGIG (reference sequence). The V end was cut by 2 bases, the J end by 0 bases, with 13 bases between. CDR3 length: 16 residues.

This chain links TRBV7-3 with TRBJ1-2; D uncertain. Trimming cost V 5 bases and J 8 bases, with 18 bases left between them. Looked up from germline, CDR1 is SGHTA and CDR2 is FQGTGA. The CDR3 has 14 residues. The CDR3 reads CASSPTPGTGGYTF. The CDR3, as DNA: TGTGCCAGCAGCCCAACCCCAGGTACTGGGGGCTACACCTTC.

As to this clone: At the DNA level, this CDR3 is encoded by other sequences in the same sample as well. The chain couples TRBV7-9 to TRBJ2-1; 8 bases are a match to TRBD1. The CDR3 runs to 16 residues. The V segment lost 5 bases and the J segment 0 bases; nucleotides outside the gene matches: 6. CDR1 SEHNR and CDR2 FQNEAQ come from the germline V gene (reference sequence). This chain's CDR3 is CASSPRTGSSYNEQFF. As DNA, the CDR3 is TGTGCCAGCAGCCCCCGGACAGGGAGCTCCTACAATGAGCAGTTCTTC.

The chain recombines TRBV5-4 with TRBJ1-1, with 12 bases aligning to TRBD1. The CDR3 length is 17 residues. From germline, CDR1 is SGHNT and CDR2 YYREEE (reference sequence). J gave up 4 bases and V 4 bases, and 11 bases lay outside the gene matches. The CDR3 DNA reads as TGTGCCAGCAGCCCAGGGACAGGGGGCTTAGGGGGCACTGAAGCTTTCTTT. Amino acids: CASSPGTGGLGGTEAFF. The whole variable domain, filled in from reference TRBV5-4 and TRBJ1-1, reads ETGVTQSPTHLIKTRGQQVTLRCSSQSGHNTVSWYQQALGQGPQFIFQYYREEENGRGNFPPRFSGLQFPNYSSELNVNALELDDSALYLCASSPGTGGLGGTEAFFGQGTRLTVV.

The chain joins TRBV5-4 to TRBJ2-7; 9 bases are a match to TRBD1. CDR3 length equals 16 residues. V shed 0 bases, J shed 5 bases, and the junction held 9 bases outside the gene matches. CDR1 is SGHNT, CDR2 YYREEE, per germline (reference sequence). DNA of the CDR3: TGTGCCAGCAGCTTGGCTGTCACAGGGGGCACGGACGAGCAGTACTTC. As protein: CASSLAVTGGTDEQYF. The complete variable domain, with remaining parts taken from reference TRBV5-4 and TRBJ2-7, reads ETGVTQSPTHLIKTRGQQVTLRCSSQSGHNTVSWYQQALGQGPQFIFQYYREEENGRGNFPPRFSGLQFPNYSSELNVNALELDDSALYLCASSLAVTGGTDEQYFGPGTRLTVT.

V is TRBV19 and J is TRBJ2-1; D uncertain. The CDR3 spans 13 residues. Germline CDR1 is LNHDA and CDR2 is SQIVND (reference sequence). The V and J ends lost 1 base and 5 bases respectively, with 6 bases between them. The CDR3 nucleotides are TGTGCCAGTAGTATAGTACAGAACAATGAGCAGTTCTTC. It is translated as CASSIVQNNEQFF.

The chain carries TRBV7-6 and TRBJ1-2, with TRBD1 matching over 9 bases. From germline, CDR1 is SGHVS and CDR2 FNYEAQ. V was clipped by 5 bases and J by 7 bases; unmatched bases: 5. This CDR3 spans 13 amino acids. The CDR3 protein is CASSQTGGSGYTF. CDR3 sequence (DNA): TGTGCCAGCAGCCAGACAGGGGGTAGTGGCTACACCTTC.

This clone showed up just a few times. The gene calls are TRBV7-2 and TRBJ2-1; no clear D gene. CDR3 length equals 13 residues. Germline CDR1 SGHTA, CDR2 FQGNSA. V lost 2 bases to trimming and J lost 6 bases, with 8 bases between them. The CDR3 DNA reads as TGTGCCAGCAGCTTAACTTCTCCCAATGAGCAGTTCTTC. It yields the protein CASSLTSPNEQFF.

The chain is built from TRBV28 and TRBJ1-5; tentative D call: TRBD1 (5 bases). Deletions cut 2 bases from V and 8 bases from J, with 13 bases between. The germline V gene encodes CDR1 MDHEN and CDR2 SYDVKM. There are 14 residues in the CDR3. CDR3 bases: TGTGCCAGCAGTTTAAACCCCAGGGTAAAGCCCCAGCATTTT. Amino acid sequence: CASSLNPRVKPQHF.

V usage is TRBV5-5 and J usage is TRBJ2-7, with 7 bases lining up with TRBD1. The germline CDR1 and CDR2 sequences are SGHKS and YYEKEE (reference sequence). V shed 0 bases and J 0 bases; nucleotides not matched to a gene: 6. The CDR3 runs to 16 residues. The CDR3 nucleotides are TGTGCCAGCAGCTTGGTTGGACAGGACCCCTCCTACGAGCAGTACTTC. Protein: CASSLVGQDPSYEQYF.

The rearrangement joins TRBV6-5 to TRBJ2-2, with TRBD1 matching over 11 bases. Germline CDR1 is MNHEY and CDR2 is SVGAGI. V dropped 8 bases and J dropped 5; count of bases not matched to a gene: 4. This CDR3 region has 14 residues. CDR3 in amino acids: CASRTGGGTGELFF. In DNA form, the CDR3 reads TGTGCCAGCCGGACAGGGGGCGGGACCGGGGAGCTGTTTTTT.

The chain links TRBV5-5 to TRBJ1-5; D ambiguous. CDR3 length: 14 amino acids. Germline CDR1 is SGHKS and CDR2 is YYEKEE (reference sequence). V was trimmed by 1 base and J by 0 bases, leaving 5 bases between them. CDR3 coding DNA: TGTGCCAGCAGCTTGAAATATAGCAATCAGCCCCAGCATTTT. It yields the protein CASSLKYSNQPQHF.

This rearrangement joins TRBV6-5 to TRBJ1-1; D remains unclear. CDR1 and CDR2 from the germline V gene are MNHEY and SVGAGI. The CDR3 covers 13 residues. Trimming pared 0 bases from V and 4 bases from J, leaving 6 bases between. This chain's CDR3 is CASSYSASTEAFF. As DNA, the CDR3 is TGTGCCAGCAGTTACTCAGCTTCCACTGAAGCTTTCTTT.

This clone was seen more than once but under ten times. Written as DNA, the CDR3 is TGTGCCAGCAGTACGGGTAACACTGAAGCTTTCTTT. Translating it yields CASSTGNTEAFF. The rearrangement links TRBV6-6 to TRBJ1-1, with D unclear. The CDR3 has 12 amino acids. Germline V gives CDR1 MNHNY, CDR2 SVGAGI (reference sequence). The ends were cut back, 5 bases at V and 2 bases at J, with 6 bases in the middle.

This chain links TRBV28 with TRBJ2-7; perhaps TRBD1 as D (6 bases). V lost 6 bases, J lost 6 bases, and 12 bases lay in between. Germline CDR1 MDHEN, CDR2 SYDVKM. This CDR3 has 12 amino acids. The CDR3 coding sequence is TGTGCCAGCAGCACCCCAGGGGTCGAGCAGTACTTC. Translating gives CASSTPGVEQYF.

V gene TRBV5-1 combines with J gene TRBJ2-7; 9 bases map to TRBD1. Germline loops: CDR1 SGHRS, CDR2 YFSETQ. V dropped 0 bases and J dropped 2; count of bases not matched to a gene: 0. The CDR3 is 14 residues long. DNA for the CDR3: TGCGCCAGCAGCTTGGGACAGGGGGCCTACGAGCAGTACTTC. This sequence encodes CASSLGQGAYEQYF.

This rearrangement joins TRBV19 to TRBJ1-2; 11 nucleotides match TRBD1. CDR3 length: 15 amino acids. Trimming took 5 bases from V and 8 from J; bases not matched to a gene: 10. CDR1 is LNHDA, CDR2 SQIVND, per germline (reference sequence). The CDR3 DNA reads as TGTGCCAGTAGTGCGGACAGGGGGCGAACCTCAGGCTACACCTTC. It encodes CASSADRGRTSGYTF.

This chain links TRBV12-1 with TRBJ2-7; the table's D call, TRBD1, has no DNA check behind it. TRBV12-1 is a pseudogene locus. This CDR3 is built from 14 residues. The CDR3 loop reads CASSFGTGGNEQYF. The DNA of the CDR3 is TGTGCCAGCAGCTTTGGGACAGGGGGTAACGAGCAGTACTTC.

The chain recombines TRBV5-6 with TRBJ1-6; D is ambiguous. The CDR3 length is 13 residues. Trimming pared 0 bases from V and 7 bases from J, leaving 5 bases between. Germline V gene lookup returns CDR1 SGHDT and CDR2 YYEEEE. CDR3 in DNA: TGTGCCAGCAGCTTGGCTTTAAATTCACCCCTCCACTTT. Translation gives CASSLALNSPLHF.

V is TRBV5-1 and J is TRBJ2-3, with D unresolved. Trimming removed 0 bases from V and 2 bases from J, with 19 bases in between. The CDR3 consists of 18 residues. Per germline, CDR1 SGHRS and CDR2 YFSETQ. As DNA, the CDR3 is TGCGCCAGCAGCTTGGCCAGTGTTATCAGTACCTCCACAGATACGCAGTATTTT. Its protein is CASSLASVISTSTDTQYF.

This chain joins TRBV21-1 and TRBJ2-7; the listed D gene, TRBD2, was not tested against the DNA. TRBV21-1 is a listed pseudogene. The CDR3 runs 14 residues. CDR3 region: CASSRLAGHYEQYF. DNA for the CDR3: TGTGCCAGCAGCAGACTAGCGGGACACTACGAGCAGTACTTC.